Listed below are T cell receptor beta chains from one sample, sequenced in a study of control samples from healthy donors and cancer patients. TCRdb's table, derived via immunoSEQ multiplex PCR, lists solely in-frame clones and lacks some. The repertoire consists of 80,000 to 100,000 clones, with approximately 80% occurring once and the leading ten covering 10%. The sample was blood. Every receptor here comes from a young woman in good health. CDR3s leave out the opening cysteine and the closing phenylalanine or tryptophan. Fields, in order: V gene, CDR3 protein.

TRBV30 | AWSGQVYSYNEQF
TRBV18 | ASSQGDRPGVGNNEQF
TRBV5-1 | ASSLAGTVSGNTIY
TRBV4-3 | ASSQGLGALLNYGYT
TRBV6-2/TRBV6-3 | ASSGTGTGGRETQY
TRBV18 | ASSPLGSGLDTQY
TRBV11-2 | ASSLDRGQGLEAF
TRBV10-3 | AISEQGVGSPLH
TRBV19 | ASSIHRGSAF
TRBV6-2/TRBV6-3 | ASSYRRRQGDNQPQH
TRBV14 | ASSQDRGGGFYEQY
TRBV23-1 | ASRRDSHKPQNTEAF
TRBV27 | ASSLSVSNQPQH
TRBV12-5 | ASGLTGNAYEQY
TRBV5-1 | ASSLGRGRDQTQY
TRBV5-6 | ASSPPPGKNYGYT
TRBV24-1 | AQAGSSGEETQY
TRBV10-2 | ASSRGTSGGAYEQY
TRBV11-2 | ASSLERVTEAF
TRBV27 | ASSLYPPGGTEAF
TRBV5-1 | ASSEDGAYGYT
TRBV6-2/TRBV6-3 | ASSPQTSGTQPQH
TRBV5-1 | ASSLALGEDGYT
TRBV27 | ASSLTGLSYEQY
TRBV27 | ASSQLTGTGIYGYT
TRBV10-1 | ASSERVGLGSYEQY
TRBV6-2/TRBV6-3 | ASRPRGAGTDTQY
TRBV9 | ASSVEGTGPLGTEAF
TRBV7-2 | ASTASRGGVDTQY
TRBV6-2/TRBV6-3 | ASSYRGPPGELF
TRBV6-5 | ASSDRFSYEQY
TRBV5-1 | ASSLEGLEDTIY
TRBV6-6 | ASSYEATQKYNEQF
TRBV4-1 | ASSQGPSRMDTIY
TRBV11-2 | ASSLEGTGDYEQY
TRBV6-1 | ASSEGGVNNYGYT
TRBV6-2/TRBV6-3 | ASSFTGTGNYQPQH
TRBV19 | ASSFTGVNQPQH
TRBV4-3 | ASSPSGGALAETQY
TRBV19 | ASSIESGSATNEKLF
TRBV29-1 | SVSQHTEAF
TRBV5-1 | ASSRGPDTIY
TRBV12-5 | ASGYWSYFSSGNTIY
TRBV7-2 | ASSLPSSYNEQF
TRBV3-1/TRBV3-2 | ASSPGVANYGYT
TRBV11-2 | ASSSDRAETQY
TRBV6-5 | ASRTGTLKYEQY
TRBV4-3 | ASSQDLGSNEKLF
TRBV10-3 | AISQIQLAGELF
TRBV6-5 | ASSLDRTNSPLH
TRBV7-2 | ASSLGIFGGGTDTQY
TRBV29-1 | SALGGSNTEAF
TRBV12-5 | ASAVGTGPTDTQY
TRBV15 | ATSRGTHTGEQY
TRBV5-1 | ASSPGGNTEAF
TRBV5-4 | ASSLWEGSDGYT
TRBV4-3 | ASSQERASPLH
TRBV3-1/TRBV3-2 | ASSQVNYGYT
TRBV6-6 | ASSYSDGYSNQPQH
TRBV6-5 | ASDNRGEKLF